This T cell receptor (beta chain) was found in a study of response to subunit inactivated influenza vaccine. Study findings and constraints: Each seasonal influenza vaccination, the authors suggested, recruits few new T cells.

TCRdb called the RT-PCR reads again in MiXCR, with one record for every CDR3 protein. The top ten clones hold around 10% of a sample with 530,000 or so distinct CDR3 sequences, about 15% of them seen once. A remark on this clonotype: Its antigen is unknown.

Trimming took 5 bases from V and 4 from J, leaving 14 bases between them. This CDR3 has 14 residues. Germline V CDR1 and CDR2: MNHEY, SMNVEV (reference sequence). The chain combines TRBV27 with TRBJ1-1; D gene ambiguous. The receptor comes from a man aged 50-59 years who received an inactivated influenza vaccine. The sequences come from PBMCs from blood, collected 11 to 12 days after vaccination. The CDR3 here is CASSVDYFATEAFF. DNA of the CDR3: TGTGCCAGCAGTGTCGACTACTTCGCCACTGAAGCTTTCTTT.